One and the same sample provided the 6 T cell receptor beta chains below, sequenced in a study of Ad26.COV2.S vaccination and SARS-CoV-2 variants. The treatment was: some 20 received Ad26.COV2.S at low or high dose, single or two shots; 5 received placebo; per-sample allocation not given. Material that was analyzed had been drawn on day 63 after the first vaccine or placebo injection. The protocol was immunoSEQ multiplex PCR, while the TCRdb copy is restricted to in-frame clones and leaves out a portion. The sample lists a few hundred thousand clones, roughly 90% seen once, with around 3.6% in the top ten. The input for sequencing was peripheral blood, taken in a trial of Ad26.COV2.S vaccine versus placebo. The receptor set was obtained from a person between 18 and 59 years old who received the Ad26.COV2.S COVID-19 vaccine or a placebo.

J is TRBJ1-6 and V is TRBV27; 10 bases are a match to TRBD1. The CDR3 extends over 15 amino acids. Germline V lookup: CDR1 MNHEY, CDR2 SMNVEV (reference sequence). With 6 bases clipped from V and 9 bases from J, the junction kept 8 bases outside the gene matches. CDR3 sequence (DNA): TGTGCCAGCAGAACCAGACAGGGGGCCGGTTCACCCCTCCACTTT. Translated: CASRTRQGAGSPLHF.

This rearrangement joins TRBV7-3 to TRBJ2-1, with D possibly matching TRBD1 (6 bases). The CDR3 is 14 residues long. The germline V and J ends were trimmed by 4 bases and 7 bases, with 14 bases remaining between them. Germline V gives CDR1 SGHTA, CDR2 FQGTGA. The CDR3 nucleotides are TGTGCCAGCAGCTCGACAGGCTCCGGGAATGAGCAGTTCTTC. Translated: CASSSTGSGNEQFF.

This clone was found once. This chain uses TRBV4-1 with TRBJ1-4, with D possibly matching TRBD1 (6 bases). The V and J ends lost 0 bases and 3 bases respectively, with 11 bases between them. The CDR3 length is 16 residues. Per germline, CDR1 MGHRA and CDR2 YSYEKL. The DNA for the CDR3 is TGCGCCAGCAGCCAAGAATTAGCAGGGGCTAATGAAAAACTGTTTTTT. Translated, it gives CASSQELAGANEKLFF.

The J gene is TRBJ2-5, the V gene TRBV10-3, with unresolved D. Trimming left V 9 bases short and J 1 base short, with 6 bases between. The CDR3 covers 11 residues. Germline V CDR1 and CDR2: ENHRY, SYGVKD. For the CDR3, the DNA is TGTGCCATAGCAGCCCAAGAGACCCAGTACTTC. Translated, it gives CAIAAQETQYF.

J is TRBJ2-5 and V is TRBV5-1, with unresolved D. V was trimmed by 0 bases and J by 5 bases, leaving 11 bases between them. CDR3 length: 14 amino acids. The germline CDR1 and CDR2 sequences are SGHRS and YFSETQ. The CDR3 spells CASSLVVVEETQYF. The DNA for the CDR3 is TGCGCCAGCAGCTTGGTGGTGGTGGAGGAGACCCAGTACTTC. Using reference TRBV5-1 and TRBJ2-5 for the parts outside the CDR3, the full variable domain is KAGVTQTPRYLIKTRGQQVTLSCSPISGHRSVSWYQQTPGQGLQFLFEYFSETQRNKGNFPGRFSGRQFSNSRSEMNVSTLELGDSALYLCASSLVVVEETQYFGPGTRLLVL.

The J gene is TRBJ2-2, the V gene TRBV24-1; D remains unclear. Germline V CDR1 and CDR2: KGHDR, SFDVKD. CDR3 length: 15 residues. Trimming took 1 base from V and 1 from J, leaving 6 bases between them. For the CDR3, the DNA is TGTGCCACCAGTGATTTAGACGGGAACACCGGGGAGCTGTTTTTT. Its translation is CATSDLDGNTGELFF.